This T cell receptor (beta chain) was found in a study of blood T cell repertoires in COVID-19. Under the authors' procedure: Amplifying reference gene primers gave estimates of nucleated cell counts. Profiling relied on immunoSEQ multiplex PCR, and the TCRdb table lists in-frame clones only, not all of them. V and J calls and clone size are those listed in that table; D and trimming were worked out from the DNA. The sample lists around 310,000 clones; around 92% were seen once. Trimming took off 4 bases at V and 4 bases at J, with 19 bases between the two ends. This CDR3 comprises 16 residues. Germline CDR1 and CDR2: MNHEY and SVGEGT.

The specimen was PBMCs or T cells enriched from blood (not recorded which). This sequence joins TRBV6-2 or TRBV6-3 and TRBJ1-2; D unclear. The clonotype comes from a woman in her thirties who had recovered from COVID-19. CDR3 in DNA: TGTGCCAGCAGTTCACGAGCGCGAACCGACGGCTATGGCTACACCTTC. Protein sequence: CASSSRARTDGYGYTF.